This record looks at one T cell receptor beta chain sequence and its context. Only a few counts were recorded for this clonotype. Its antigen remains undetermined. No clone much larger than this one lies a single base away; base qualities are absent. At the junction V is shortened by 1 base and J by 8 bases, with 9 bases in between. According to the germline V gene (reference sequence), CDR1 reads LGHDT and CDR2 reads YNNKEL. Inclusive of the bounding cysteine and phenylalanine, the CDR3 is 14 residues long. Just the 42-base CDR3 DNA is kept, in frame starting at base 1. This entry comes from a study of regulatory T cells in long-lasting Graves disease (dated by TCRdb to the early 2020s). As for the study more broadly: Newly diagnosed Graves' disease patients had taken antithyroid drugs for less than 3 months. Persistent Graves' disease patients were compared with newly diagnosed Graves' disease patients by peripheral blood TCR sequencing and RNA sequencing. The study was conducted in China and was registered as a clinical trial. A total of around 35 samples underwent TCR sequencing: about 13 from persistent and some 20 from newly diagnosed Graves' disease patients. Summary of the overall study and its limitations: Sequencing and analysis were restricted to the TCR beta chain. Compared with newly diagnosed patients, patients with persistent Graves' disease had lower TCR Shannon entropy and fewer highly expanded clones, which suggests clonal expansion. More public clonotypes were shared among persistent patients (around 3,000) than among newly diagnosed patients (roughly 1,000). Because the primary lesion, thyroid tissue, could not be accessed, the study looked at peripheral blood alone. The authors noted that the small sample size was a limitation that may lower accuracy. TRBV28, TRBJ1-2 and TRBJ2-5 were preferentially used in persistent disease, while TRBV20-1 and TRBJ2-1 were favored in newly diagnosed disease.

Library construction relied on multiplex PCR. Sequenced on an Illumina HiSeq 4000. iRepertoire HTBI primers and Arm-PCR amplification of CDR3 regions were used to construct TCR beta libraries. Before sequencing, the PCR products went through gel purification. The authors' analysis ran thus. Across samples, 60 to 75 TRBV and 13 to 15 TRBJ segments were identified and used for gene usage analysis of CDR3 amino acid clonotypes. COPE and FqMerger were used to merge the filtered high-quality paired reads into contigs. Contigs were aligned with BLAST to IMGT TRBV, TRBD and TRBJ reference genes, and CDR3 was defined per IMGT. Any clonotype with a frequency above 0.1% was classified as a highly expanded clone. Shannon entropy was used to measure repertoire diversity, and the Gini coefficient was used to measure V-J evenness. Clonotypes shared by more than one individual were considered public. TCRdb trimmed public reads at Q25 via fastp, called clones via MiXCR and kept in-frame beta chains. Under each unique CDR3 protein, matching rows form one entry showing the most common genes and DNA. The V and J calls and clone size are TCRdb's, not the authors'. Here the sample has under 700,000 distinct CDR3 sequences; around 15% occur a single time. The ten largest make up more than 20% of the sample.

The time point tag for this specimen amounts to: newly diagnosed GD, antithyroid drugs for less than 3 months. For both TCR sequencing and RNA sequencing, RNA was extracted from PBMCs using TRIzol. The diagnosis of Graves' disease was made according to American Thyroid Association guidelines. The patients came from an endocrinology department in Xi'an, China. Each patient gave approximately 10 milliliters of peripheral blood, collected in an EDTA anticoagulant tube. PBMCs were isolated by Ficoll Paque Plus density gradient separation without further T cell sorting. An Agilent 2100 Bioanalyzer and agarose gel were used to check RNA quality, while a NanoDrop 2000 measured RNA concentration. The sample also formed part of further work on T cells in Graves' hyperthyroidism and ophthalmopathy. According to the second study: Stable Graves' hyperthyroidism was defined as no progression to ophthalmopathy during 18 months of follow-up. Hyperthyroidism patients were newly diagnosed, had a disease duration of under 2 months, and were aged 18 to 65 years. Any patient with an uncontrolled infection, another autoimmune disease, pregnancy or lactation was excluded. Diagnoses relied on clinical symptoms, serum thyroxine and TRAb, thyroid ultrasound and orbital computed tomography. The TCR CDR3 was subjected to a first round of RT-PCR using the HTBI primer set and the Qiagen OneStep RT-PCR kit. Most expanded thyroid clonotypes (frequency above 0.001) were also detected in blood, suggesting blood repertoires may reflect thyroid immune responses. In cross-validation, a model built on a 13 V-J signature told ophthalmopathy apart from stable hyperthyroidism with approximately 91% sensitivity and around 81% specificity, and in testing the same model reached 80%/75%. During validation, the model predicted progression to ophthalmopathy a median of about 6.3 months ahead of onset, with roughly 65% sensitivity and 72.22% specificity. To identify distinguishing TCR V-J signatures, a discovery cohort of roughly 100 patients was used, comprising 40 to 45 with Graves' ophthalmopathy and 57 with stable Graves' hyperthyroidism. Prospective prediction of ophthalmopathy was tested in an independent validation cohort of fewer than 20 hyperthyroidism patients and roughly 16 patients who later progressed to ophthalmopathy. The roughly 100 discovery patients were randomly divided into training and test sets at a 7:3 ratio. The study also compared thyroid tissue and blood T-cell repertoires from roughly six Graves' hyperthyroidism patients. After blood sampling, hyperthyroidism patients were treated with methimazole at a starting dose of 30 mg daily, and ophthalmopathy patients were treated with high-dose intravenous methylprednisolone. The libraries were constructed in a second round of multiplex PCR and then size-selected and purified. Libraries were sequenced paired-end with 100 bp reads on an Illumina HiSeq2000. SOAPnuke was used to process the raw data, with reads discarded if the reads contained adapters or uncalled bases, had a mean Phred below 15, or lacked an exact constant-primer or identifier match. COPE v1.2.5 was used to merge high-quality paired reads, and clonotypes were defined as unique nucleotide sequences. MiTCR v1.1 was used to align clonotypes to the IMGT TRBV, TRBD and TRBJ reference segments. The analysis was restricted to V-J combinations with a frequency above 0.0001, which together covered 99% to 99.2% of the repertoires. The TCS score was defined as F50 (clonal expansion) divided by E x V (chaos), with BLOSUM62-based TCRdist calculated between CDR3 peptides within each V-J. Welch's t-statistics and random forest reduced roughly 530 V-J features to 10 to 15, which were used in a naive Bayes classifier (R e1071). No statistical method was used to set the sample size in advance, and investigators knew the group allocation. TCR Vbeta CDR3 sequencing of 120 to 150 peripheral blood samples (around 45 ophthalmopathy, around 80 hyperthyroidism and roughly 17 progressor patients) is reported in the paper.

This specimen was peripheral blood mononuclear cells (PBMCs), taken at new diagnosis, from a patient treated with antithyroid drugs. The V gene is TRBV3-1 and the J gene is TRBJ1-6; the D gene assignment is ambiguous. This clonotype was sampled from a middle-aged woman with Graves disease. Donor details come from another sample of the same person, matched by shared clones. CDR3 reads: CASSQVPPYSPLHF. The DNA sequence is TGTGCCAGCAGCCAAGTACCGCCATATTCACCCCTCCACTTT.